A single sample gave rise to the 18 T cell receptor beta chains below, sequenced in a study of T cells in Graves' hyperthyroidism and ophthalmopathy. Amplified TCR beta CDR3 regions came from RNA transcripts. The study used the HTBI primer set for a first-round RT-PCR of the TCR CDR3. Via MiXCR, TCRdb re-called the multiplex PCR reads, giving one row per CDR3 protein. The sample holds under 300,000 distinct CDR3 sequences, over 20% seen once. Sequencing was done on a sample of blood. These receptor sequences come from a young man with Graves' ophthalmopathy.

This clonotype was observed a handful of times. The chain joins TRBV7-2 to TRBJ2-5, with D perhaps TRBD1 or TRBD2 (5 bases each). The CDR3 is 17 amino acids. CDR1 is SGHTA, CDR2 FQGNSA, per germline. V lost 4 bases and J 7 bases, leaving 25 bases between the germline ends. DNA for the CDR3: TGTGCCAGCAGCTCAATTCCGGGACGTACTATCTATGGGACCCAGTACTTC. Translating gives CASSSIPGRTIYGTQYF.

The V gene is TRBV9, the J gene TRBJ1-1; TRBD1 aligns across 7 bases. Per germline, CDR1 SGDLS and CDR2 YYNGEE. Losses at the gene ends were 1 base for V and 10 bases for J; bases not matched to a gene: 7. The length of the CDR3 is 13 residues. This CDR3 reads CASSVTPTGLAFF. In DNA, the CDR3 is TGTGCCAGCAGCGTAACCCCGACAGGGTTAGCTTTCTTT. Looking up the rest from reference TRBV9 and TRBJ1-1 gives the full variable domain: DSGVTQTPKHLITATGQRVTLRCSPRSGDLSVYWYQQSLDQGLQFLIQYYNGEERAKGNILERFSAQQFPDLHSELNLSSLELGDSALYFCASSVTPTGLAFFGQGTRLTVV.

The chain carries TRBV6-2 or TRBV6-3 and TRBJ2-7; D might be TRBD2 (5 bases). This CDR3 contains 14 residues. V was trimmed by 5 bases and J by 2 bases, leaving 13 bases between them. Germline assignment: CDR1 MNHEY and CDR2 SVGEGT. Here the CDR3 DNA reads TGTGCCAGCAGTCCTACCCGACTAACCTACGAGCAGTACTTC. Protein: CASSPTRLTYEQYF.

This chain links TRBV29-1 with TRBJ2-5; 8 positions match TRBD2. The trim removed 2 bases at V and 0 bases at J, leaving 5 bases unmatched. The CDR3 consists of 15 residues. Germline CDR1 is SQVTM and CDR2 is ANQGSEA. CDR3 region: CSVESSGSYQETQYF. The CDR3 DNA sequence: TGCAGCGTTGAATCCAGCGGGAGTTACCAAGAGACCCAGTACTTC.

This clonotype appeared a few times. Since no conserved phenylalanine or tryptophan closes the CDR3, a read error is the likely cause. The rearrangement joins TRBV2 to TRBJ2-7; 8 nucleotides match TRBD1. Germline V CDR1 and CDR2: SNHLY, FYNNEI. Losses at the gene ends were 4 bases for V and 6 bases for J; bases not matched to a gene: 8. The CDR3 spans 14 residues. The CDR3 spells CASSVVQGAAEQYL. For the CDR3, the DNA is TGTGCCAGCAGTGTGGTCCAGGGGGCTGCCGAGCAGTACCTC.

This clonotype was seen only a few times. The rearrangement links TRBV5-1 to TRBJ2-5; D call uncertain. V lost 0 bases to trimming and J lost 2 bases, with 8 bases between them. The CDR3 is made up of 14 amino acids. Germline-derived CDR1 and CDR2 are SGHRS and YFSETQ. The CDR3 coding sequence is TGCGCCAGCAGCTTGGAAGGTTTACAAGAGACCCAGTACTTC. It translates to CASSLEGLQETQYF.

This clonotype has more than one count but fewer than ten. The CDR3 nucleotides are TGCAGTGCTAGCGACGGGAGGGCCGCCGAGCAGTACTTC. This codes for CSASDGRAAEQYF. V usage is TRBV20-1 and J usage is TRBJ2-7, with 8 bases fitting TRBD2. CDR3 size: 13 residues. Germline V gene sequence: CDR1 DFQATT, CDR2 SNEGSKA (reference sequence). V lost 3 bases and J lost 6; bases outside the gene matches: 7.

At least ten counts were recorded for this clonotype. The rearrangement uses TRBV12-3 or TRBV12-4 and TRBJ1-5, with D unclear. CDR3 length: 14 amino acids. Trimming shortened V by 5 bases and J by 0 bases, and 8 bases separated the two germline ends. As DNA, the CDR3 is TGTGCCAGCAGTCAAGTAAATAGCAATCAGCCCCAGCATTTT. This translates into CASSQVNSNQPQHF.

This sequence joins TRBV27 and TRBJ1-1; 7 bases fit TRBD1. In germline, CDR1 is MNHEY, CDR2 SMNVEV (reference sequence). The CDR3 totals 15 residues. After removal of 0 bases from V and 5 bases from J, the junction contained 6 bases not matched to a gene. This CDR3 is CASSLSDQGGTEAFF. For the CDR3, the DNA is TGTGCCAGCAGTTTATCGGACCAGGGGGGGACTGAAGCTTTCTTT.

This clonotype was seen ten or more times. The chain combines TRBV12-3 or TRBV12-4 with TRBJ2-7; 8 nucleotides align to TRBD2. The V segment lost 5 bases and the J segment 5 bases; nucleotides outside the gene matches: 17. This CDR3 is built from 17 residues. CDR3 protein: CASSPFRFAGGPHEQYF. CDR3 DNA: TGTGCCAGCAGTCCCTTCCGCTTTGCGGGAGGCCCCCACGAGCAGTACTTC.

The table lists this clonotype with a few counts. The chain carries TRBV3-1 and TRBJ1-5; the D gene is possibly TRBD1 (5 bases). Germline CDR1 LGHDT, CDR2 YNNKEL (reference sequence). The length of the CDR3 is 15 residues. Between the trimmed V and J ends, which lost 0 bases and 7 bases, there was a span of 13 bases. CDR3 sequence (DNA): TGTGCCAGCAGCCAAGATCTTTCGGGGCACCAGCCCCAGCATTTT. Protein sequence: CASSQDLSGHQPQHF.

This chain links TRBV18 with TRBJ2-1, with D possibly being TRBD2 (5 bases). From germline, CDR1 is KGHSH and CDR2 LQKENI. This CDR3 contains 18 residues. Trimming removed 0 bases at V and 0 bases at J, with 15 bases between. The CDR3 here is CASSPPYLATSSYNEQFF. The CDR3 nucleotides read TGTGCCAGCTCACCACCGTATTTAGCGACCAGCTCCTACAATGAGCAGTTCTTC.

This clonotype came up many times. The chain is built from TRBV20-1 and TRBJ2-3; TRBD1 or TRBD2 may be the D gene (5 bases each). CDR3 size: 10 residues. V was clipped by 6 bases and J by 6 bases, with 7 bases between them. CDR1 is DFQATT, CDR2 SNEGSKA, per germline (reference sequence). In DNA form, the CDR3 reads TGCAGTGCCCGGGGCGATACGCAGTATTTT. It specifies CSARGDTQYF.

The rearrangement uses TRBV29-1 and TRBJ1-3; maybe TRBD1 (5 bases). The CDR3 extends over 11 amino acids. CDR1 is SQVTM, CDR2 ANQGSEA, per germline. CDR3 sequence reads: CGGGSGNTIYF. The CDR3 DNA is TGCGGGGGGGGATCAGGAAACACCATATATTTT.

Worth noting for this clonotype: A much larger clone lies one base from this, so it may be a read error. The chain couples TRBV20-1 to TRBJ2-7, with 9 bases fitting TRBD2. CDR3 size: 13 residues. Germline V gives CDR1 DFQATT, CDR2 SNEGSKA (reference sequence). V was clipped by 5 bases and J by 3 bases; unmatched bases: 5. In DNA, the CDR3 is TGCAGTGCTTGGATTAGCGGGGGCTACGAGCAGTACTTC. Its protein product is CSAWISGGYEQYF.

On this clonotype: At one end the junction does not follow the germline gene, possibly because of a read error. V and J are TRBV7-9 and TRBJ1-2; 8 positions match TRBD1. The CDR3 runs 15 residues. The germline V gene has CDR1 SEHNR and CDR2 FQNEAQ (reference sequence). In DNA form, the CDR3 reads TGTGCCAGCAGCTCCCTGGGGGGGACAGGATATGACTACACCTTC. Translation gives CASSSLGGTGYDYTF.

The CDR3 sequence: CASGDWVGVTGELFF. Written as DNA, the CDR3 is TGTGCTAGTGGGGACTGGGTTGGGGTCACCGGGGAGCTGTTTTTT. The gene calls are TRBV12-5 and TRBJ2-2; D possibly corresponds to TRBD2 (5 bases). Germline CDR1 and CDR2: LGHNT and FRNRAP. The length of the CDR3 is 15 residues. Trimming removed 6 bases at V and 4 bases at J, with 15 bases between.

CDR3 in DNA: TGTGCCAGCAGTGAAGGACCTTACGAGCAGTACTTC. Protein product: CASSEGPYEQYF. V gene TRBV27 combines with J gene TRBJ2-7; D is unresolved. The germline CDR1 and CDR2 sequences are MNHEY and SMNVEV (reference sequence). V was trimmed by 5 bases and J by 4 bases, leaving 9 bases between them. This CDR3 comprises 12 residues.